What follows are 2 T cell receptor beta chains derived from one specimen sequenced in a study of cytomegalovirus exposure and HLA in healthy donors. 60 Vbeta and 13 Jbeta primers were used in PCR. Here immunoSEQ multiplex PCR was the method, and the copy in TCRdb shows in-frame clones only, minus some. The data contain 85,000 to 120,000 clones, about 70% of them singletons. Specimen: PBMCs. Every receptor here comes from a female donor in good health and CMV-seronegative.

This rearrangement joins TRBV28 to TRBJ2-1, with 8 bases matching TRBD2. The J segment lost 9 bases and the V segment lost 6 bases, leaving 7 bases of the junction unmatched. The CDR3 has 13 amino acids. Looked up from germline, CDR1 is MDHEN and CDR2 is SYDVKM. The DNA for the CDR3 is TGTGCCAGCAGGCCCCCCGGGGGGGTTGAGCAGTTCTTC. Translating it yields CASRPPGGVEQFF. Drawing the rest from reference TRBV28 and TRBJ2-1, the complete variable domain is DVKVTQSSRYLVKRTGEKVFLECVQDMDHENMFWYRQDPGLGLRLIYFSYDVKMKEKGDIPEGYSVSREKKERFSLILESASTNQTSMYLCASRPPGGVEQFFGPGTRLTVL.

V gene TRBV29-1 combines with J gene TRBJ2-7; 8 nucleotides line up with TRBD1. Germline V CDR1 and CDR2: SQVTM, ANQGSEA. This CDR3 is built from 12 residues. With 7 bases clipped from V and 6 bases from J, the junction kept 8 bases outside the gene matches. In DNA form, the CDR3 reads TGCAGCGCCGAGGGAGACAGGGGCGAGCAGTACTTC. Translation gives CSAEGDRGEQYF.